Below are 10 T cell receptor beta chains sequenced from a single sample in a study of T cell repertoires in cytomegalovirus infection (dated by TCRdb to the late 2010s). The instrument given in TCRdb is Illumina HiSeq 1500. TCRdb's own reprocessing of the public reads used fastp at Q25 and MiXCR and kept productive beta chains. Identical CDR3 protein sequences are pooled into one entry, listed with their most common genes and DNA. The sample table records just over 300,000 distinct CDR3 sequences; around a sixth of these occur just once. The top ten clones comprise 12% of the sample. The specimen sequenced was PBMCs. The receptors here all came from a human donor in good health (CMV status not recorded). Some clones in this sample may be carry-over from other donors' samples.

This clonotype was seen a few times. The chain links TRBV20-1 to TRBJ1-4, with a possible D match to TRBD1 (6 bases). The CDR3 spans 13 residues. The V gene's germline CDR1 is DFQATT and CDR2 SNEGSKA (reference sequence). Trimming shortened V by 7 bases and J by 8 bases, and 17 bases separated the two germline ends. The CDR3: CSGRGGGGEKLFF. CDR3 DNA: TGCAGTGGAAGGGGGGGTGGAGGCGAAAAACTGTTTTTT.

Only a few counts were recorded for this clonotype. The V call is TRBV27, the J call TRBJ1-5; D is unresolved. CDR3 length equals 15 residues. The V end lost 0 bases, the J end lost 4 bases, and 10 bases lay between the germline ends. The germline V gene encodes CDR1 MNHEY and CDR2 SMNVEV (reference sequence). CDR3: CASSLSMTYNQPQHF. The CDR3 nucleotides are TGTGCCAGCAGTTTATCGATGACATATAATCAGCCCCAGCATTTT.

Only a few counts were recorded for this clonotype. The chain recombines TRBV27 with TRBJ2-1; TRBD2 matches at 13 bases. Germline V gives CDR1 MNHEY, CDR2 SMNVEV (reference sequence). Trimming removed 2 bases from V and 8 bases from J; junction bases left unmatched: 12. This CDR3 has 18 residues. The CDR3 loop is CASSLGRLAGGYSHEQFF. The DNA for the CDR3 is TGTGCCAGCAGTTTAGGTAGACTAGCGGGGGGCTATTCCCATGAGCAGTTCTTC.

This clonotype occurred a few times. The rearrangement uses TRBV10-3 and TRBJ1-1, with 7 bases aligning to TRBD1. CDR3 length equals 15 residues. The V segment lost 5 bases and the J segment 4 bases; nucleotides outside the gene matches: 10. The V gene's germline CDR1 is ENHRY and CDR2 SYGVKD. The CDR3 protein is CAISNTGERGTEAFF. CDR3 coding DNA: TGTGCCATCAGTAATACAGGGGAGAGAGGCACTGAAGCTTTCTTT.

This clonotype showed up many times. The V and J genes are TRBV7-2 and TRBJ2-3; 16 bases are shared with TRBD2. The germline V gene has CDR1 SGHTA and CDR2 FQGNSA. The V segment lost 5 bases and the J segment 6 bases; nucleotides outside the gene matches: 14. The CDR3 spans 19 residues. The CDR3 DNA reads TGTGCCAGCAGCCCGCGTCCCGGGACTAGCGGGGGGGCCGGCGATACGCAGTATTTT. This translates into CASSPRPGTSGGAGDTQYF.

The J gene is TRBJ1-5, the V gene TRBV7-9; D is perhaps TRBD1 (5 bases). CDR1 is SEHNR, CDR2 FQNEAQ, per germline (reference sequence). There are 15 residues in the CDR3. V shed 1 base and J shed 3 bases, with 10 bases lying between them. The DNA for the CDR3 is TGTGCCAGCAGCTTAGGGGAGGGGTCCAATCAGCCCCAGCATTTT. Translation: CASSLGEGSNQPQHF.

This clonotype was counted between two and nine times. This chain links TRBV11-2 with TRBJ2-7; tentatively, D is TRBD1 (6 bases). Germline V lookup: CDR1 SGHAT, CDR2 FQNNGV. Trimming left V 1 base short and J 6 bases short, with 16 bases between. This CDR3 spans 15 amino acids. The chain's CDR3 is CASSLVNTGLREQYF. The CDR3, as DNA: TGTGCCAGCAGCTTAGTTAACACAGGGCTTCGCGAGCAGTACTTC.

This clonotype was seen a few times. The genes are TRBV19 and TRBJ2-6; TRBD1 matches 8 bases. The CDR3 length is 18 residues. Germline V gene sequence: CDR1 LNHDA, CDR2 SQIVND (reference sequence). Trimming removed 5 bases from V and 2 bases from J; junction bases left unmatched: 11. CDR3 loop: CASSLLSRQGTGANVLTF. CDR3 nucleotide sequence: TGTGCCAGTAGTCTCCTCTCAAGACAGGGGACTGGGGCCAACGTCCTGACTTTC.

This clonotype occurred a few times. The junction differs from germline at one of its ends, possibly a read error. The chain recombines TRBV20-1 with TRBJ1-5, with TRBD1 matching over 7 bases. Germline V CDR1 and CDR2: DFQATT, SNEGSKA (reference sequence). The length of the CDR3 is 15 residues. CDR3 sequence: CSAGDTTGTGQPQHF. CDR3 DNA sequence: TGCAGTGCTGGAGACACGACAGGGACGGGGCAGCCCCAGCATTTT.

About this clonotype: At one boundary the junction diverges from the germline segment, which might be a read error. The chain combines TRBV7-6 with TRBJ2-1; 7 nucleotides match TRBD1. There are 15 residues in the CDR3. The germline V gene encodes CDR1 SGHVS and CDR2 FNYEAQ. CDR3: CASSLSTGQYNEQFF. The CDR3 nucleotides read TGTGCTAGCAGCCTGAGTACGGGACAGTACAATGAGCAGTTCTTC.